The rows below give T cell receptor beta chains drawn from one sample of a study of long-term antiretroviral therapy in people with HIV. Clones were read by immunoSEQ multiplex PCR, and TCRdb kept only the in-frame ones, dropping some. This table has under 45,000 clones, roughly 81% appearing once. The sequences come from unsorted PBMCs, collected just under 2.9 years before starting antiretroviral therapy. The receptors come from a young woman with HIV. CDR3s include the opening cysteine and the closing phenylalanine or tryptophan. A D gene is named only where the DNA matches it firmly. A row's size may be missing; if present it is once, few, many or a size class.

len	v_gene	j_gene	d_gene	abundance	CDR3nt	CDR3aa
13	TRBV27	TRBJ1-1	NA	NA	TGTGCCAGCAGCTCAAAGGGGATCACTGAAGCTTTCTTT	CASSSKGITEAFF
14	TRBV5-4	TRBJ1-3	NA	NA	TGTGCCAGCAGCTTATCCGGCTCTGGAAACACCATATATTTT	CASSLSGSGNTIYF
14	TRBV11-2	TRBJ2-4	TRBD1	NA	TGTGCCAGCAGCACTCAACAGGGGATCGGCATTCAGTACTTC	CASSTQQGIGIQYF
12	TRBV7-3	TRBJ2-1	NA	NA	TGTGCCAGCAGCTTTTCCTACAATGAGCAGTTCTTC	CASSFSYNEQFF
14	TRBV18	TRBJ1-1	NA	NA	TGTGCCAGCTCAGCCTACACAGGGTCAACTGAAGCTTTCTTT	CASSAYTGSTEAFF
16	TRBV19	TRBJ1-1	TRBD1	NA	TGTGCCAGTAGTATACACGAGGGACAGCTGAACACTGAAGCTTTCTTT	CASSIHEGQLNTEAFF
16	TRBV9	TRBJ2-5	NA	NA	TGTGCCAGCAGCCTTATGGGGGGGGGCACCCAAGAGACCCAGTACTTC	CASSLMGGGTQETQYF
14	TRBV5-1	TRBJ2-3	TRBD2	once	TGCGCCAGCACGAGAGCGGGGGAAACAGATACGCAGTATTTT	CASTRAGETDTQYF
17	TRBV28	TRBJ2-1	NA	NA	TGTGCCAGCAGTCCAGGGCTGGACACATACTCCTACAATGAGCAGTTCTTC	CASSPGLDTYSYNEQFF
14	TRBV7-9	TRBJ1-4	NA	NA	TGTGCCAGCAGCTTAGCGGGATCTAATGAAAAACTGTTTTTT	CASSLAGSNEKLFF
10	TRBV30	TRBJ1-1	NA	NA	TGTGCCTGGGATCCCGGTAGCGGGGTCTTT	CAWDPGSGVF
14	TRBV4-1	TRBJ2-1	NA	once	TGCGCCAGCAGCCCCAGAAAGACAGACAATGAGCAGTTCTTC	CASSPRKTDNEQFF
15	TRBV6-5	TRBJ1-5	NA	NA	TGTGCCAGCAGTTACTCGGCAGCCGGTAATCAGCCCCAGCATTTT	CASSYSAAGNQPQHF
15	TRBV7-9	TRBJ2-5	TRBD1	NA	TGTGCCAGCAGCCAACAGGGGTCGATCCAAGAGACCCAGTACTTC	CASSQQGSIQETQYF
15	TRBV5-4	TRBJ1-2	NA	few	TGTGCCAGCAGCTTTAGTTATGGGACTAACTATGGCTACACCTTC	CASSFSYGTNYGYTF
14	TRBV7-7	TRBJ2-2	NA	NA	TGTGCCAGCAGCTTTTCGGCCGAAAACGGGGAGCTGTTTTTT	CASSFSAENGELFF
14	TRBV5-1	TRBJ1-2	NA	NA	TGCGCCAGCAGCTTCGGGTCAGGCCACGATGGCTACACCTTC	CASSFGSGHDGYTF
13	TRBV7-7	TRBJ2-5	NA	NA	TGTGCCAGCAGCTTGGACAGACAAGAGACCCAGTACTTC	CASSLDRQETQYF
14	TRBV6-5	TRBJ1-6	NA	NA	TGTGCCAGCAGGTATCCGGGGGCGAATTCACCCCTCCACTTT	CASRYPGANSPLHF
13	TRBV6-6	TRBJ1-2	NA	medium-sized	TGTGCCAGCTCGATGACAGGCCCATATGGCTACACCTTC	CASSMTGPYGYTF
12	TRBV2	TRBJ1-2	TRBD1	NA	TGTGCCAGCAGTCAGGGGGCAAGGGGCTACACCTTC	CASSQGARGYTF
15	TRBV6-6	TRBJ2-1	TRBD1	NA	TGTGCCAGCAGTGACGGACAGGGGTGGTCCGATGAGCAGTTCTTC	CASSDGQGWSDEQFF
14	TRBV5-4	TRBJ1-2	NA	NA	TGTGCCAGCAGCGGAAACCCAGGGGCGGGTGGCTACACCTTC	CASSGNPGAGGYTF
15	TRBV19	TRBJ2-7	NA	NA	TGTGCCAGTAGTTCATTGACAGACGGCGCCTACGAGCAGTACTTC	CASSSLTDGAYEQYF
15	TRBV9	TRBJ2-1	TRBD1	NA	TGTGCCAGCAGCGTAGGACAGGGGATCTACAATGAGCAGTTCTTC	CASSVGQGIYNEQFF